These 8 T cell receptor beta chains were all obtained from the same sample, sequenced in a study of CD8 T cells in ankylosing spondylitis. TCRdb itself ran the 5' RACE reads through MiXCR, one entry per CDR3 protein. The data hold 30,000 to 40,000 distinct CDR3 sequences, with less than 4% observed a single time. Source material: blood, either unsorted or a sorted T cell fraction (not recorded which). The receptors come from a male donor with ankylosing spondylitis or in good health (not recorded which).

This clonotype was recorded at least ten times. V gene TRBV9 combines with J gene TRBJ2-3; 12 bases are shared with TRBD2. The CDR3 spans 19 residues. The V segment lost 3 bases and the J segment 0 bases; nucleotides outside the gene matches: 11. Germline V gene data show CDR1 as SGDLS and CDR2 as YYNGEE. CDR3 sequence reads: CASSGATSGGSPSTDTQYF. Written as DNA, the CDR3 is TGTGCCAGCAGCGGTGCAACTAGCGGGGGGTCTCCTAGCACAGATACGCAGTATTTT. The variable domain in full, with the rest retrieved from reference TRBV9 and TRBJ2-3, is DSGVTQTPKHLITATGQRVTLRCSPRSGDLSVYWYQQSLDQGLQFLIQYYNGEERAKGNILERFSAQQFPDLHSELNLSSLELGDSALYFCASSGATSGGSPSTDTQYFGPGTRLTVL.

This clonotype was picked up many times. The V and J genes are TRBV9 and TRBJ1-2; tentative D call: TRBD1 (6 bases). V dropped 0 bases and J dropped 0 bases, with 12 bases sitting between them. The germline V gene has CDR1 SGDLS and CDR2 YYNGEE. This CDR3 has 16 residues. In nucleotides, the CDR3 is TGTGCCAGCAGCGTAGCGGGGGACAATACTAACTATGGCTACACCTTC. Encoded protein: CASSVAGDNTNYGYTF.

This clonotype was counted ten times or more. V gene TRBV9 combines with J gene TRBJ2-5; 8 bases are a match to TRBD2. The CDR3 runs to 15 residues. Germline CDR1 SGDLS, CDR2 YYNGEE. The V and J ends lost 0 bases and 5 bases, in that order; junction bases with no gene match: 6. CDR3 amino acids: CASSVEAGVGETQYF. CDR3 nucleotide sequence: TGTGCCAGCAGCGTAGAAGCGGGGGTAGGGGAGACCCAGTACTTC.

This clonotype was observed a few times. The J gene is TRBJ2-3, the V gene TRBV9; possible D gene TRBD2, 7 bases. The CDR3 extends over 16 amino acids. The germline V gene encodes CDR1 SGDLS and CDR2 YYNGEE. V was clipped by 4 bases and J by 3 bases, with 18 bases between them. CDR3 nucleotide sequence: TGTGCCAGCAGCCCCCCCGGCGGGGGCAAAACAGATACGCAGTATTTT. Protein sequence: CASSPPGGGKTDTQYF.

The sample holds many counts of this clonotype. The chain employs TRBV9 and TRBJ2-1, with 9 bases matching TRBD2. The V gene end was trimmed by 4 bases and the J gene end by 8 bases; junction bases not matched to a gene: 7. Germline loops: CDR1 SGDLS, CDR2 YYNGEE. The CDR3 loop spans 14 amino acids. For the CDR3, the DNA is TGTGCCAGCAGCTCAGGGACTAGCTGGGATGAGCAGTTCTTC. Translation gives CASSSGTSWDEQFF.

In its sample, this clonotype was seen many times. The chain combines TRBV9 with TRBJ2-2; D possibly uses TRBD1 or TRBD2 (5 bases each). The CDR3 covers 15 residues. V dropped 3 bases and J dropped 5 bases, with 14 bases sitting between them. Looked up from germline, CDR1 is SGDLS and CDR2 is YYNGEE. For the CDR3, the DNA is TGTGCCAGCAGCGAACGCCAGGGCGGGACCGGGGAGCTGTTTTTT. It is translated as CASSERQGGTGELFF.

This clonotype appeared many times. The CDR3 region has the DNA TGTGCCAGCAGCGTAGCTACCAGGGAGGGCACTGAAGCTTTCTTT. It is translated as CASSVATREGTEAFF. This sequence joins TRBV9 and TRBJ1-1, with TRBD1 as a possible D gene (5 bases). The germline V gene encodes CDR1 SGDLS and CDR2 YYNGEE. V lost 0 bases and J 4 bases, leaving 13 bases between the germline ends. The CDR3 loop spans 15 amino acids. Full variable domain (remainder filled in from reference TRBV9 and TRBJ1-1): DSGVTQTPKHLITATGQRVTLRCSPRSGDLSVYWYQQSLDQGLQFLIQYYNGEERAKGNILERFSAQQFPDLHSELNLSSLELGDSALYFCASSVATREGTEAFFGQGTRLTVV.

This clonotype has ten or more counts. V is TRBV9 and J is TRBJ2-2; 7 positions agree with TRBD1. The CDR3 extends over 14 amino acids. Losses at the gene ends were 2 bases for V and 7 bases for J; bases not matched to a gene: 5. CDR1 and CDR2 (germline): SGDLS, YYNGEE. DNA of the CDR3: TGTGCCAGCAGCGTGGACCCAGGGGGCGGGGAGCTGTTTTTT. It specifies CASSVDPGGGELFF.